This TCR beta chain was found in a study of OX40 agonist ivuxolimab in advanced cancers. The wider study: In three patients, partial responses were observed, one with hepatocellular carcinoma and two with cutaneous melanoma.

Findings of the study overall: Some patients without response likewise showed low normalized clonal expansion.

Method: immunoSEQ multiplex PCR; TCRdb's copy keeps in-frame clones and lacks some. The sample yields about 73,000 clones, over 80% seen once. Autoimmune disease history or systemic immunosuppression led to patients being barred. CDR3 size: 16 residues. Germline V gene lookup returns CDR1 LGHNA and CDR2 YNFKEQ. The V gene end was trimmed by 0 bases and the J gene end by 2 bases; junction bases not matched to a gene: 4. Remarks on this clone: The antigen is unknown. Other nucleotide sequences in the sample specify the same CDR3.

The TCR was taken from an adult with an advanced solid tumor such as melanoma, head and neck, liver or kidney cancer. The chain is built from TRBV4-2 and TRBJ1-1, with 9 bases aligning to TRBD1. Specimen: CD4+ or CD8+ T cells sorted from blood, collected in a trial of the OX40 agonist ivuxolimab. CDR3 bases: TGTGCCAGCAGCCAAGACCCACAGGGGGCTAACACTGAAGCTTTCTTT. It is translated as CASSQDPQGANTEAFF.